Detailed here is one T cell receptor beta chain. The entry originates in a study of blood T cell repertoires in COVID-19. About the study: Sites across the United States, Italy and Spain contributed samples from acute and convalescent COVID-19.

Original analysis: The authors estimated nucleated cell counts from reference gene primer amplification. Only in-frame clones appear in the TCRdb table, and some are missing; sequencing was by immunoSEQ multiplex PCR. The DNA was the basis for D and trimming; V, J and clone size are from that table. The sample includes about 110,000 clones, under 75% of them seen just once. Germline assignment: CDR1 MDHEN and CDR2 SYDVKM. Trimming removed 6 bases at V and 3 bases at J, with 18 bases between. CDR3 length equals 16 residues. The genes are TRBV28 and TRBJ2-1; D is perhaps TRBD1 (6 bases). The sample comprised peripheral blood. The source is a man of 80 years or more with acute or convalescent COVID-19. CDR3 bases: TGTGCCAGCAGCTTCAGGTCTGGGGGCCTCTACAATGAGCAGTTCTTC. Its protein is CASSFRSGGLYNEQFF. Full variable domain (rest looked up from reference TRBV28 and TRBJ2-1): DVKVTQSSRYLVKRTGEKVFLECVQDMDHENMFWYRQDPGLGLRLIYFSYDVKMKEKGDIPEGYSVSREKKERFSLILESASTNQTSMYLCASSFRSGGLYNEQFFGPGTRLTVL.